This entry lists 2 T cell receptor beta chains sequenced from one sample in a study of Graves' ophthalmopathy and Graves' hyperthyroidism (dated by TCRdb to the late 2010s). Sequencing used an Illumina HiSeq 2000. For repertoire sequencing, TCR beta CDR3 regions were amplified from RNA transcripts. The first round was an RT-PCR using HTBI primers with the Qiagen OneStep RT-PCR kit, and this first round was followed by a second-round multiplex PCR, then size selection and purification. In TCRdb, the public reads were trimmed at Q25 with fastp and aligned with MiXCR, with productive beta chains retained. Entries are consolidated by CDR3 protein sequence, retaining the most common genes and DNA. The sample contains 560,000 or so distinct CDR3 sequences, less than 40% of them found a single time. The leading ten clones occupy around 4% of the sample. The sequenced material came from peripheral blood or thyroid tissue (not recorded which). The receptor set was obtained from an adult man with Graves' hyperthyroidism.

This clonotype was found many times. CDR3 amino acids: CASGQGQVVGYTF. The CDR3 bases are TGTGCCAGTGGACAGGGTCAAGTGGTCGGCTACACCTTC. The V call is TRBV6-5, the J call TRBJ1-2, with 8 bases matching TRBD1. The germline V gene has CDR1 MNHEY and CDR2 SVGAGI. This CDR3 has 13 amino acids. Trimming cost V 9 bases and J 8 bases; bases outside gene matches: 11.

In its sample, this clonotype was seen once. The chain uses TRBV7-2 and TRBJ2-3, with unresolved D. V was cut by 8 bases and J by 4 bases, with 4 bases left in between. Germline CDR1 and CDR2: SGHTA and FQGNSA. The CDR3 extends over 10 amino acids. In DNA, the CDR3 is TGTGCCAGCGCTTCAGATACGCAGTATTTT. Its protein is CASASDTQYF.